This T cell receptor (beta chain) appears in the sequencing data of a study of T cell responses to AZD1222 COVID-19 vaccine. The study's findings and limits: Recipients of AZD1222 seropositive at baseline numbered only 5 to 7.

Regarding this clone: Its antigen is unidentified.

Data came from immunoSEQ multiplex PCR; TCRdb stores just in-frame clones and leaves some out. Of about 220,000 clones in the sample, just over 90% were seen once. Germline CDR1 reads SGHRS; CDR2 reads YFSETQ. The CDR3 runs to 13 residues. V lost 4 bases to trimming and J lost 5 bases, with 12 bases between them. Sample: peripheral blood, taken on day 0 of MenACWY control vaccination. V is TRBV5-1 and J is TRBJ2-5; D not resolved. The clonotype was recovered from an adult in good health. The CDR3 sequence: CASSATVGETQYF. CDR3 coding DNA: TGCGCCAGCAGCGCAACTGTAGGGGAGACCCAGTACTTC.